These 25 T cell receptor beta chains originate from one sample sequenced in a study of blood T cell repertoires in COVID-19. Assay used: immunoSEQ multiplex PCR; TCRdb lists only in-frame clones, some missing. Of approximately 150,000 clones in the sample, 80% to 85% were seen once. Sequencing was performed on PBMCs or T cells enriched from blood (not recorded which). Every receptor here comes from a man aged 65-85 years who had been exposed to COVID-19.

This chain links TRBV9 with TRBJ2-1; 8 bases match TRBD2. CDR1 and CDR2 from the germline V gene are SGDLS and YYNGEE. The CDR3 spans 14 residues. J was trimmed by 6 bases and V by 7 bases; bases with no gene match: 9. Here the CDR3 DNA reads TGTGCCAGCTCGCGGGGGGACTTAAGCAATGAGCAGTTCTTC. Translating it yields CASSRGDLSNEQFF.

V and J are TRBV19 and TRBJ2-2, with 7 bases lining up with TRBD1. The CDR3 has 15 residues. J gave up 2 bases and V 7 bases, and 7 bases lay outside the gene matches. Germline-derived CDR1 and CDR2 are LNHDA and SQIVND (reference sequence). The CDR3 DNA reads TGTGCCAGTACCGACAGGGTGGTTAACACCGGGGAGCTGTTTTTT. Translation gives CASTDRVVNTGELFF.

The V and J genes are TRBV27 and TRBJ1-1; 8 bases fit TRBD1. Per the germline V gene, CDR1 is MNHEY and CDR2 is SMNVEV (reference sequence). Trimming at V came to 5 bases and at J to 0 bases, leaving 5 bases not matched to a gene. This CDR3 region has 15 residues. In nucleotides, the CDR3 is TGTGCCAGCAGTACCAGACAGGGGATGAACACTGAAGCTTTCTTT. It is translated as CASSTRQGMNTEAFF.

This clone showed up just once. The chain carries TRBV2 and TRBJ2-2, with 8 bases aligning to TRBD1. The germline CDR1 and CDR2 sequences are SNHLY and FYNNEI. The CDR3 has 16 residues. The junction had 12 bases not matched to a gene; V was cut back by 5 bases and J by 7 bases. The CDR3 region has the DNA TGTGCCAGCAGTAAAGACAGGGGCTTGTATAACGGGGAGCTGTTTTTT. The encoded protein is CASSKDRGLYNGELFF.

The chain carries TRBV7-9 and TRBJ2-1, with a possible D match to TRBD1 (6 bases). Germline CDR1 reads SEHNR; CDR2 reads FQNEAQ (reference sequence). The V end lost 7 bases, the J end lost 5 bases, and 15 bases lay between the germline ends. The CDR3 covers 14 residues. CDR3 loop: CASNLPGTNNEQFF. CDR3 bases: TGTGCCAGCAACCTTCCAGGGACAAACAATGAGCAGTTCTTC.

This chain joins TRBV2 and TRBJ2-7; D is undetermined. Germline V CDR1 and CDR2: SNHLY, FYNNEI. CDR3 size: 11 residues. Trimming removed 5 bases from V and 3 bases from J, with 5 bases in between. The CDR3 loop is CASSPSYEQYF. DNA for the CDR3: TGTGCCAGCAGTCCCAGCTACGAGCAGTACTTC.

A few counts support this clone. The rearrangement uses TRBV7-8 and TRBJ1-5, with D maybe TRBD1 (6 bases). The CDR3 contains 19 residues. CDR1 and CDR2 from the germline V gene are SGHVS and FQNEAQ. Trimming removed 5 bases at V and 5 bases at J, with 28 bases between. CDR3 DNA: TGTGCCAGCAGCCCCGGGGGGCACAGTGGGGGCACAACCCATCAGCCCCAGCATTTT. Amino acids: CASSPGGHSGGTTHQPQHF.

The chain couples TRBV18 to TRBJ1-2, with 8 positions matching TRBD1. CDR1 and CDR2 from the germline V gene are KGHSH and LQKENI. CDR3 length: 14 amino acids. V gave up 3 bases and J gave up 3 bases; unmatched junction bases: 3. As DNA, the CDR3 is TGTGCCAGCTCACCTGGACAGGGCCACTATGGCTACACCTTC. Protein: CASSPGQGHYGYTF. The variable domain in full, completed from reference TRBV18 and TRBJ1-2, reads NAGVMQNPRHLVRRRGQEARLRCSPMKGHSHVYWYRQLPEEGLKFMVYLQKENIIDESGMPKERFSAEFPKEGPSILRIQQVVRGDSAAYFCASSPGQGHYGYTFGSGTRLTVV.

The chain is built from TRBV4-3 and TRBJ2-7; D unclear. V lost 0 bases, J lost 5 bases, and 11 bases lay in between. The V gene's germline CDR1 is LGHNA and CDR2 YSLEER. The CDR3 is 14 amino acids. CDR3 sequence: CASSQDRGLNEQYF. CDR3 DNA sequence: TGCGCCAGCAGCCAAGATCGCGGCCTCAACGAGCAGTACTTC.

This rearrangement joins TRBV5-6 to TRBJ1-4; D unclear. V shed 2 bases and J shed 0 bases, with 5 bases lying between them. The CDR3 runs 14 residues. Germline assignment: CDR1 SGHDT and CDR2 YYEEEE. The CDR3: CASSLQTTNEKLFF. DNA of the CDR3: TGTGCCAGCAGCTTACAGACAACTAATGAAAAACTGTTTTTT. The full variable domain, rest sourced from reference TRBV5-6 and TRBJ1-4, is DAGVTQSPTHLIKTRGQQVTLRCSPKSGHDTVSWYQQALGQGPQFIFQYYEEEERQRGNFPDRFSGHQFPNYSSELNVNALLLGDSALYLCASSLQTTNEKLFFGSGTQLSVL.

The rearrangement links TRBV6-1 to TRBJ2-7; TRBD1 matches at 9 bases. Germline V gene data show CDR1 as MNHNS and CDR2 as SASEGT. The CDR3 runs 15 residues. Losses at the gene ends were 1 base for V and 3 bases for J; bases not matched to a gene: 4. The CDR3 DNA is TGTGCCAGCAGTGAAGGGGGGACAGGGAACTACGAGCAGTACTTC. It encodes CASSEGGTGNYEQYF.

This chain connects TRBV18 to TRBJ1-1, with 7 bases matching TRBD1. The J segment lost 3 bases and the V segment lost 6 bases, leaving 7 bases of the junction unmatched. From germline, CDR1 is KGHSH and CDR2 LQKENI. The CDR3 is made up of 14 amino acids. Written as DNA, the CDR3 is TGTGCCAGCTCTATACGACAGGGCGACACTGAAGCTTTCTTT. Its protein is CASSIRQGDTEAFF.

V gene TRBV7-9 combines with J gene TRBJ2-5; D is possibly TRBD2 (6 bases). Trimming took off 2 bases at V and 2 bases at J, with 9 bases between the two ends. The CDR3 covers 14 residues. Per the germline V gene, CDR1 is SEHNR and CDR2 is FQNEAQ (reference sequence). The DNA of the CDR3 is TGTGCCAGCAGCTTAATGGGACTTCAAGAGACCCAGTACTTC. It is translated as CASSLMGLQETQYF.

This rearrangement joins TRBV6-5 to TRBJ1-3, with TRBD1 as a possible D gene (6 bases). The V gene's germline CDR1 is MNHEY and CDR2 SVGAGI. CDR3 size: 13 residues. In DNA form, the CDR3 reads TGTGCAGTCAGGGGTGCCTCTGGAAACACCATATATTTT. The encoded protein is CAVRGASGNTIYF.

The CDR3 DNA is TGTGCCAGCAGCCAAGAAGCCTCTAGCGGGGGGTACACCGGGGAGCTGTTTTTT. This gives the protein CASSQEASSGGYTGELFF. This rearrangement joins TRBV4-2 to TRBJ2-2; TRBD2 agrees at 11 bases. V shed 0 bases, J shed 3 bases, and the junction held 6 bases outside the gene matches. The V gene's germline CDR1 is LGHNA and CDR2 YNFKEQ. This CDR3 has 18 residues.

This clone was seen more than once but under ten times. The V call is TRBV11-2, the J call TRBJ2-1, with D possibly matching TRBD2 (5 bases). Germline assignment: CDR1 SGHAT and CDR2 FQNNGV. This CDR3 is 11 amino acids long. Trimming took off 5 bases at V and 8 bases at J, with 7 bases between the two ends. The CDR3 sequence is CASSRTDEQFF. Written as DNA, the CDR3 is TGTGCCAGCAGCCGGACTGATGAGCAGTTCTTC.

The genes are TRBV9 and TRBJ2-5; TRBD2 matches 11 bases. V was pared by 3 bases and J by 1 base, with 5 bases of the junction left unmatched. The CDR3 has 16 amino acids. CDR1 is SGDLS, CDR2 YYNGEE, per germline. The CDR3 here is CASSDGLAGAQETQYF. CDR3 nucleotide sequence: TGTGCCAGCAGCGACGGACTAGCGGGCGCCCAAGAGACCCAGTACTTC.

The chain employs TRBV6-5 and TRBJ1-5; 7 positions agree with TRBD1. The CDR3 has 14 residues. Germline assignment: CDR1 MNHEY and CDR2 SVGAGI. V was clipped by 6 bases and J by 4 bases; unmatched bases: 6. CDR3 loop: CASRAGTANQPQHF. Written as DNA, the CDR3 is TGTGCCAGCAGGGCCGGGACAGCTAATCAGCCCCAGCATTTT.

CDR3 region: CASKGGSDYNEQFF. CDR3 sequence (DNA): TGTGCCAGCAAGGGGGGGAGTGACTACAATGAGCAGTTCTTC. The rearrangement uses TRBV6-5 and TRBJ2-1, with D tentatively TRBD2 (7 bases). Germline V gives CDR1 MNHEY, CDR2 SVGAGI. This CDR3 has 14 residues. Trimming took 7 bases from V and 3 from J, leaving 13 bases between them.

The chain recombines TRBV5-1 with TRBJ2-3, with 9 bases fitting TRBD2. This CDR3 region has 20 residues. Losses at the gene ends were 0 bases for V and 0 bases for J; bases not matched to a gene: 14. Germline V gene sequence: CDR1 SGHRS, CDR2 YFSETQ. The CDR3: CASSLDLAGKPTRSTDTQYF. As DNA, the CDR3 is TGCGCCAGCAGCTTGGACCTAGCGGGAAAACCCACGAGAAGCACAGATACGCAGTATTTT. Together with reference TRBV5-1 and TRBJ2-3, the CDR3 gives the full variable domain: KAGVTQTPRYLIKTRGQQVTLSCSPISGHRSVSWYQQTPGQGLQFLFEYFSETQRNKGNFPGRFSGRQFSNSRSEMNVSTLELGDSALYLCASSLDLAGKPTRSTDTQYFGPGTRLTVL.

The V and J genes are TRBV25-1 and TRBJ1-1; D is perhaps TRBD1 (5 bases). The germline V and J ends were trimmed by 1 base and 3 bases, with 12 bases remaining between them. Germline V gene lookup returns CDR1 MGHDK and CDR2 SYGVNS. The CDR3 loop spans 15 amino acids. CDR3 protein: CASSELGLGDTEAFF. For the CDR3, the DNA is TGTGCCAGCAGTGAATTAGGCCTAGGGGACACTGAAGCTTTCTTT.

The J gene is TRBJ1-6, the V gene TRBV18; weak D call: TRBD1 (6 bases). V dropped 6 bases and J dropped 5 bases, with 20 bases sitting between them. Germline V gene data show CDR1 as KGHSH and CDR2 as LQKENI. The CDR3 has 17 amino acids. The DNA for the CDR3 is TGTGCCAGCTCCCCAAGAGACAGGCGAACCGATAATTCACCCCTCCACTTT. Residues: CASSPRDRRTDNSPLHF.

This sequence joins TRBV6-5 and TRBJ2-7; D may be TRBD1 (6 bases). V lost 10 bases, J lost 4 bases, and 14 bases lay in between. The V gene's germline CDR1 is MNHEY and CDR2 SVGAGI. The CDR3 length is 12 residues. CDR3 nucleotide sequence: TGTGCCACCACCGCACAGGGATACGAGCAGTACTTC. This translates into CATTAQGYEQYF.

This sequence joins TRBV10-1 and TRBJ1-1, with TRBD1 matching 8 bases. Germline CDR1 reads WNHNN; CDR2 reads SYGVQD (reference sequence). The CDR3 has 13 residues. V was pared by 6 bases and J by 1 base, with 1 base of the junction left unmatched. CDR3 region: CASRGQENTEAFF. CDR3 coding DNA: TGCGCCAGCAGGGGACAGGAGAACACTGAAGCTTTCTTT.

The chain combines TRBV2 with TRBJ2-3, with D perhaps matching TRBD2 (6 bases). Germline V CDR1 and CDR2: SNHLY, FYNNEI. The CDR3 loop spans 14 amino acids. V lost 4 bases and J 6 bases, leaving 14 bases between the germline ends. CDR3 coding DNA: TGTGCCAGCAGTGCCGCGGGGCCAGCTGATACGCAGTATTTT. It specifies CASSAAGPADTQYF.